A selection of T cell receptor beta chains follows, all from one sample in a study of human T cells and chemical hapten exposure. One entry per CDR3 protein results from TCRdb running MiXCR on the RACE reads. The data show tens of thousands of distinct CDR3 sequences, about 15% seen once. This specimen was whole blood, taken in connection with sensitization to the hapten diphenylcyclopropenone (DPC). Receptors were obtained from a woman in her fifties or sixties with alopecia areata. Some clones in this sample may be carry-over from other donors' samples. The CDR3 runs from the conserved cysteine through the conserved F or W. The order of the fields is J gene, D gene, clone size, V gene, CDR3 DNA, CDR3 protein. A D gene is named only where the DNA matches it firmly. For some rows the clone size is stated as once, few or many, or as a class when expanded; others skip it.

J gene: TRBJ1-1
D gene: NA
clone size: once
V gene: TRBV3-1
CDR3 DNA: TGTGCCAGCAGCCAAGACCGGGCCGGCGCTGAAGCTTTCTTT
CDR3 protein: CASSQDRAGAEAFF

J gene: TRBJ1-1
D gene: NA
clone size: few
V gene: TRBV28
CDR3 DNA: TGTGCCAGCAGTTTATCGACGCCAGGGATAGCTTTCTTT
CDR3 protein: CASSLSTPGIAFF

J gene: TRBJ1-4
D gene: NA
clone size: few
V gene: TRBV7-6
CDR3 DNA: TGTGCCAGCAGCTTAGACAGATATACCCTGTTTTTT
CDR3 protein: CASSLDRYTLFF

J gene: TRBJ2-3
D gene: NA
clone size: NA
V gene: TRBV7-9
CDR3 DNA: TGTGCCAGCAGCTCGCTAGCGAGTACAGATACGCAGTATTTT
CDR3 protein: CASSSLASTDTQYF

J gene: TRBJ2-5
D gene: TRBD2
clone size: NA
V gene: TRBV7-2
CDR3 DNA: TGTGCCAGCAGCCAACGACTAGCGGGAGCTCGGGAGACCCAGTACTTC
CDR3 protein: CASSQRLAGARETQYF

J gene: TRBJ2-7
D gene: TRBD2
clone size: few
V gene: TRBV20-1
CDR3 DNA: TGCAGTGCTAGCCGAGGAGGACTAGCGGGAGGAGGTGAGCAGTACTTC
CDR3 protein: CSASRGGLAGGGEQYF

J gene: TRBJ2-3
D gene: TRBD2
clone size: many
V gene: TRBV14
CDR3 DNA: TGTGCCAGCAGCCAAGCTCTTGGGCGGGAGTCCACAGATACGCAGTATTTT
CDR3 protein: CASSQALGRESTDTQYF

J gene: TRBJ1-2
D gene: NA
clone size: NA
V gene: TRBV12-3/TRBV12-4
CDR3 DNA: TGTGCCAGCACCCAGGACAGTAACTATGGCTACACCTTC
CDR3 protein: CASTQDSNYGYTF

J gene: TRBJ2-1
D gene: NA
clone size: few
V gene: TRBV6-1
CDR3 DNA: TGTGCCAGCCGGAATGGTGAGCAGTTCTTC
CDR3 protein: CASRNGEQFF

J gene: TRBJ1-1
D gene: TRBD1
clone size: few
V gene: TRBV30
CDR3 DNA: TGTGCCTGGGACAGGGGGCACACTGAAGCTTTCTTT
CDR3 protein: CAWDRGHTEAFF